Reported below is one T cell receptor (beta chain). Its antigen is not identified. This sample stems from a study of shared clonotypes between healthy human individuals. Study-wide results and limits: Memory subsets generally showed lower estimated richness than naive subsets. Enrolling few donors narrowed the genetic and exposure-history diversity that was represented.

Original handling: ImmunoSEQ yielded junction-only sequences lacking quality scores, so filtering differed. Sequencing was performed with immunoSEQ multiplex PCR; in TCRdb, only in-frame clones are kept and a portion is missing. V, J and clone size are those of that table, while D and trimming were read from the DNA. The sample has 1,400,000 or so clones; approximately 98.5% are singletons. The CDR3 has 14 amino acids. Per germline, CDR1 KGHSH and CDR2 LQKENI. V was shortened by 1 base and J by 6 bases, with 10 bases between the two germline ends. The chain joins TRBV18 to TRBJ1-5, with D unclear. This TCR came from a man aged 30 to 45 in good health. Sequencing was carried out using naive CD4+ T cells sorted from blood. Described subset: CD45RA+ positively selected. This chain's CDR3 is CASSPREGSQPQHF. In DNA, the CDR3 is TGTGCCAGCTCACCACGAGAGGGTAGTCAGCCCCAGCATTTT.